This T cell receptor (beta chain) was sequenced for a study of regulatory T cells in long-lasting Graves disease. CDR3 size: 15 residues. In germline, CDR1 is SGHVS, CDR2 FQNEAQ. Indicated time point: newly diagnosed GD, antithyroid drugs for less than 3 months. The TCR library was made from RNA that had been extracted from PBMCs in TRIzol. HTBI primers from iRepertoire and Arm-PCR of CDR3 regions yielded the TCR beta libraries. TCRdb re-called the multiplex PCR reads with MiXCR, one entry per CDR3 protein. The sample contains some 400,000 distinct CDR3 sequences, about 16% of which appear only once. The same sample was also studied in work on T cells in Graves' hyperthyroidism and ophthalmopathy.

The receptor's source is a woman younger than 45 with Graves disease. V usage is TRBV7-8 and J usage is TRBJ2-1; tentatively, D is TRBD2 (6 bases). Matching the DNA end better, TRBJ2-5 makes the J call doubtful. This sample comprised peripheral blood mononuclear cells (PBMCs), obtained at new diagnosis, from a patient treated with antithyroid drugs. The CDR3 region is CASSFSGSKQETQYF. CDR3 DNA: TGTGCCAGCAGCTTCTCCGGGAGTAAACAAGAGACCCAGTACTTC.